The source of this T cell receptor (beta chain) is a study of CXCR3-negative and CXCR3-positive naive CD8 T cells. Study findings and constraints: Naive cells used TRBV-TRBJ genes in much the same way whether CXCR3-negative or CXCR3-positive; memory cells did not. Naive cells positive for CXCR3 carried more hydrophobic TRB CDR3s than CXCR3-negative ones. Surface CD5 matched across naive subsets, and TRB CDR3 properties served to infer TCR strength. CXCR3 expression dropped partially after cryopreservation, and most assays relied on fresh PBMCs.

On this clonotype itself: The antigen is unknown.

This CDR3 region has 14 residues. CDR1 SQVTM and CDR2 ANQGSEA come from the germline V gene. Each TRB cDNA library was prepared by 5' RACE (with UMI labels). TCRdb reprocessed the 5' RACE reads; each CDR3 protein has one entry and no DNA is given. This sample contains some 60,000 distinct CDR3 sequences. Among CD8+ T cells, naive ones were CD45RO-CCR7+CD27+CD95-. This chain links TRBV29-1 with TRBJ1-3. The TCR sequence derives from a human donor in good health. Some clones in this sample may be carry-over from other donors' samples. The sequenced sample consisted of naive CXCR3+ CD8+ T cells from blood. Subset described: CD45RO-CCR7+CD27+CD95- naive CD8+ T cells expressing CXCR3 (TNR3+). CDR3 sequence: CSVEVPRAGNTIYF.